The present entry profiles one T cell receptor (beta chain) with its context. Per the original data handling: Nucleated cell number was recorded as an estimate derived from reference gene primer amplification. Sequenced by immunoSEQ multiplex PCR; TCRdb stores in-frame clones only, minus some. The DNA gave D and trimming, while V, J and clone size come from that table. This table holds tens of thousands of clones, around 90% found once. The sample comes from a study of blood T cell repertoires in COVID-19. Study details: Whether acute or convalescent, the COVID-19 samples came from the United States, Italy and Spain. PBMCs, B-cell-depleted T cells, or T cells provided the cDNA or gDNA that made up the material.

The V segment lost 3 bases and the J segment 4 bases; nucleotides outside the gene matches: 6. CDR1 LNHDA and CDR2 SQIVND come from the germline V gene (reference sequence). This CDR3 comprises 15 residues. Sequencing was performed on peripheral blood. The TCR sequence derives from a woman in her 70s with acute or convalescent COVID-19. The chain is built from TRBV19 and TRBJ1-3; TRBD1 matches at 7 bases. The CDR3 DNA sequence: TGTGCCAGTAGTATCCGACAGGGATCGGGAAACACCATATATTTT. Residues: CASSIRQGSGNTIYF. Based on the CDR3 plus reference TRBV19 and TRBJ1-3, the full variable domain is DGGITQSPKYLFRKEGQNVTLSCEQNLNHDAMYWYRQDPGQGLRLIYYSQIVNDFQKGDIAEGYSVSREKKESFPLTVTSAQKNPTAFYLCASSIRQGSGNTIYFGEGSWLTVV.